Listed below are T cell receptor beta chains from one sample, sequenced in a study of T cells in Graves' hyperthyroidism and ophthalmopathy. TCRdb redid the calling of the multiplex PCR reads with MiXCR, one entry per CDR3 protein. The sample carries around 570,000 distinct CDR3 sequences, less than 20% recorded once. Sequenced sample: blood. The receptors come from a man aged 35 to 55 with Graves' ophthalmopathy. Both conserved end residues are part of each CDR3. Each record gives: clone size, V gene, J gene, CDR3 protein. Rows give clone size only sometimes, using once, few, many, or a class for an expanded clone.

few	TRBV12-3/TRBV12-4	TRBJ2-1	CASSSLGGYNEQFF
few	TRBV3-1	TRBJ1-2	CASSQATGQGGGYTF
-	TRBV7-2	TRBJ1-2	CASSLDRGKSVIYGYTF
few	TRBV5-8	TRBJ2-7	CASSFTLAAREQYF
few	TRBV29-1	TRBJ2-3	CSVEGGGTQYF
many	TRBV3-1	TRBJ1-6	CASSQDDSLNSPLHF
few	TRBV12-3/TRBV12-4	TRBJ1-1	CASSTSPGGMNTEAFF
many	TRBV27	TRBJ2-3	CASSLVGTVDTQYF
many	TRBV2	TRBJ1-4	CASSPGQHNEKLFF
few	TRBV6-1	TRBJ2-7	CASKYNRGNYEQYF
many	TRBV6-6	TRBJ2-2	CASSYATSGNGELFF
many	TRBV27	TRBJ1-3	CASSFHPPPPGRSGNTIYF
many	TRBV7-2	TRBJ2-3	CASSPRAGGFGDTQYF
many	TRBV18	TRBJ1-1	CASSPISSNTEAFF
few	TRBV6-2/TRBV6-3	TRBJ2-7	CASSHRVDYEQYF
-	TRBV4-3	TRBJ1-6	CASSQGYPLRSPLHF
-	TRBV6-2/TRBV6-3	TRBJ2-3	CASSTTGQTDTQYF
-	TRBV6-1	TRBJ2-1	CASNRPGLSGGHNEQFF
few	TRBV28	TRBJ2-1	CASSLGAGVYNEQFF
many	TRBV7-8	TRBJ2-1	CASSLRDGLNEQFF
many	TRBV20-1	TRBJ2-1	CSALQSSYNEQFF
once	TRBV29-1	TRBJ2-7	CSVEDRGGHGQYF
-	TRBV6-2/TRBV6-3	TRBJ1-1	CASSYPAAASYNEAFF
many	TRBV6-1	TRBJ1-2	CASRTRASYGYTF
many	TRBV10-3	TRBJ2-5	CAISESPAGPQETQYF
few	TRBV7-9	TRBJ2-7	CASSLHVEQYF